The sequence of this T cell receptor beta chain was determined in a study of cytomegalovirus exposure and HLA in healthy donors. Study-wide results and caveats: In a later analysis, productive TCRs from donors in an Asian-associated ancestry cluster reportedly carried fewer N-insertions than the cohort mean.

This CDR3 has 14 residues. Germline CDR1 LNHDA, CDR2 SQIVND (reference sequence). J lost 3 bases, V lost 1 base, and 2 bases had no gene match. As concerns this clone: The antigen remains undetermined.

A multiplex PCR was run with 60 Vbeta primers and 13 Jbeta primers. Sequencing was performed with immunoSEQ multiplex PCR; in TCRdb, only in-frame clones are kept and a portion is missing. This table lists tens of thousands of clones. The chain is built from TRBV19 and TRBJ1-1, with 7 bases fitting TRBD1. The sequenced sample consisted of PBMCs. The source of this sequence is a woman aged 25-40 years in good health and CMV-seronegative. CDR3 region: CASSIGDRDTEAFF. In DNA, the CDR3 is TGTGCCAGTAGTATAGGAGACAGGGACACTGAAGCTTTCTTT.